The entry below gives a single T cell receptor beta chain sequence along with its context. Its cognate antigen has yet to be identified. No much larger clone is present one base from it, and per-base qualities are unavailable. The sample originates from a study of response to subunit inactivated influenza vaccine (dated by TCRdb to 2016 to 2019). Regarding the research as a whole: The study used deep quantitative T cell receptor repertoire profiling to track responses to a trivalent subunit inactivated influenza vaccine.

Beyond this particular receptor, the publication reports: According to the authors, only a limited number of new T cells may be recruited by each seasonal influenza vaccination.

The method was RT-PCR. For sequencing, an Illumina HiSeq 2500 was employed. TCRdb applied fastp at Q25 and MiXCR to the public reads, then kept only in-frame beta chains. A single entry per CDR3 protein holds the most common genes and DNA from its merged rows. A total of some 850,000 distinct CDR3 sequences appear in this sample, roughly 20% of them only once. The ten largest account for approximately 11% of the sample. This material consisted of PBMCs from blood, taken roughly 5 days after vaccination. This TCR was sampled from a man between 50 and 59 years old who received an inactivated influenza vaccine. Donor details come from another sample of the same person, matched by shared clones.

DNA sequence: TGTGCCAGCAGCTTAGTCGCGGGGAGGGGGGAGCTGTTTTTT. Translated, it gives CASSLVAGRGELFF. The sequence joins TRBV7-2 to TRBJ2-2; 6 matching bases give a weak D call of TRBD2. CDR1 and CDR2 are read off the germline V gene as SGHTA and FQGNSA. V loses 1 base of germline sequence and J loses 8 bases, and the interval between the two ends is 11 bases. The CDR3, cysteine through phenylalanine, is 14 amino acids long. Just the 42-base CDR3 DNA is kept, in frame starting at base 1. Full variable domain (CDR3 extended with the reference TRBV7-2 and TRBJ2-2 proteins): GAGVSQSPSNKVTEKGKDVELRCDPISGHTALYWYRQSLGQGLEFLIYFQGNSAPDKSGLPSDRFSAERTGGSVSTLTIQRTQQEDSAVYLCASSLVAGRGELFFGEGSRLTVL.